This T cell receptor (beta chain) was found in a study of blood T cell repertoires in COVID-19. Background on the study: COVID-19 samples from acute and convalescent phases originated in the United States, Italy and Spain. The analysed material was cDNA or gDNA that came from T cells, B-cell-depleted T cells, or PBMCs.

In the original processing: Cell counts per sample came from amplifying reference gene primers. Profiled with immunoSEQ multiplex PCR; TCRdb holds only in-frame clones, not every one. V and J calls and clone size are given by that table; D and trimming were obtained from the DNA. The sample shows 55,000 to 75,000 clones, around 80% of them seen only once. Germline CDR1 and CDR2: MNHEY and SVGEGT. With 2 bases removed from V and 1 base from J, the gap between germline ends came to 15 bases. CDR3 length: 17 amino acids. The sequence derives from a man at least 80 years old with acute or convalescent COVID-19. The chain employs TRBV6-2 or TRBV6-3 and TRBJ2-1, with D perhaps matching TRBD2 (6 bases). The sequencing sample was made of peripheral blood. The CDR3 loop is CASSYLLGGASYNEQFF. CDR3 nucleotide sequence: TGTGCCAGCAGTTACCTCTTGGGCGGGGCTTCCTACAATGAGCAGTTCTTC.